This T cell receptor beta chain is drawn from a study of tissue T cells after allogeneic stem cell transplantation. Concerning this clone itself: What it binds is not known.

Sequencing of TCRbeta CDR3 at survey depth gave sequences and template counts. Generated by immunoSEQ multiplex PCR, the TCRdb table keeps only in-frame clones and is missing some. The table includes 9,700 or so clones, 65% detected once. With V trimmed by 3 bases and J by 10 bases, 6 bases remained unmatched. The CDR3 length is 14 residues. Germline V gene lookup returns CDR1 SGHTA and CDR2 FQGNSA. Study-wide results and caveats: Only a limited share of tissue TCRs appeared in blood or spleen. Some tissue clones might be persisting host cells; their alloreactivity or antigen specificity was not determined.

The genes are TRBV7-2 and TRBJ2-1; TRBD2 agrees at 10 bases. The sample here was tissue from the stomach, taken at autopsy. This sequence was found in a male donor older than 55 with lung cancer. This CDR3 reads CASSFTSGNVEQFF. The CDR3 nucleotides are TGTGCCAGCAGCTTCACTAGCGGGAACGTCGAGCAGTTCTTC.